This T cell receptor (beta chain) stems from a study of blood T cell repertoires in COVID-19. On the study more broadly: Sample material is recorded as cDNA or gDNA derived from T cells, B-cell-depleted T cells, or PBMCs.

There are 14 residues in the CDR3. The germline gives CDR1 MNHEY, CDR2 SVGAGI. V lost 5 bases and J 4 bases, leaving 14 bases between the germline ends. The sample holds many counts of this clone. Authors' methods: Reference gene primer amplification in the assay estimated nucleated cell counts. Profiling relied on immunoSEQ multiplex PCR, and the TCRdb table lists in-frame clones only, not all of them. V, J and clone size reflect that table, while D and trimming were determined from the DNA. The sample gives 150,000 or so clones, 84% of which show up once; 13% to 15% is in the top ten. The V and J genes are TRBV6-5 and TRBJ2-5, with a possible D match to TRBD1 (6 bases). This TCR was sampled from a man aged 18 to 29 with active or convalescent COVID-19. The sequenced sample consisted of peripheral blood. CDR3 DNA: TGTGCCAGCAGTCGGACAGACGCAAGAGAGACCCAGTACTTC. Translation: CASSRTDARETQYF.